What follows is one T cell receptor beta chain and its context. The sample belongs to a study of OX40 agonist ivuxolimab in advanced cancers. CDR3 length: 16 amino acids. V was cut by 1 base and J by 4 bases, with 15 bases left in between. Germline CDR1 is MNHEY and CDR2 is SMNVEV (reference sequence). Profiled with immunoSEQ multiplex PCR; TCRdb holds only in-frame clones, not every one. Seen here are 40,000 to 45,000 clones, 85% to 95% observed once, and the top ten hold over 12%. The sequence came from an adult with an advanced solid tumor such as melanoma, head and neck, liver or kidney cancer. This rearrangement joins TRBV27 to TRBJ2-3; D is possibly TRBD1 or TRBD2 (5 bases each). The sequences come from CD4+ or CD8+ T cells sorted from blood, collected in a trial of the OX40 agonist ivuxolimab. In DNA, the CDR3 is TGTGCCAGCAGTTTATACCGGGACCCAGGACCAGATACGCAGTATTTT. It translates to CASSLYRDPGPDTQYF.